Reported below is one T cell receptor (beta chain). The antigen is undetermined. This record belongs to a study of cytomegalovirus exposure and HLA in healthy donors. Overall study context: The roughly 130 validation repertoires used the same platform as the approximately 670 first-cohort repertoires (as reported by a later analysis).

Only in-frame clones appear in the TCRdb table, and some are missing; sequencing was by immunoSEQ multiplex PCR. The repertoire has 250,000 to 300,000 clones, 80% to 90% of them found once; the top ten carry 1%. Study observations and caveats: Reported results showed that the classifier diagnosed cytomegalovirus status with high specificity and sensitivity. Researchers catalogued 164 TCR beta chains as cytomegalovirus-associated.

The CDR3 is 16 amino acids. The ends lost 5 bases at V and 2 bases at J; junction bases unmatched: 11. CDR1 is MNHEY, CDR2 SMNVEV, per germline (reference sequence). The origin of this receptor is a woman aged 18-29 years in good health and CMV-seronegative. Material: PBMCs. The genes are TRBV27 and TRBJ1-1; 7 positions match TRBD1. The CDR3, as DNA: TGTGCCAGCAGTATCCGGGGGACAGCCCCAAACACTGAAGCTTTCTTT. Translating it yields CASSIRGTAPNTEAFF.